Listed below are T cell receptor beta chains from one sample, sequenced in a study of blood T cell repertoires in COVID-19. Profiling relied on immunoSEQ multiplex PCR, and the TCRdb table lists in-frame clones only, not all of them. The sample consists of 160,000 or so clones, around 91% of them appearing once. Sequences were obtained from peripheral blood. Receptor source: a woman aged 35 to 49 with acute or convalescent COVID-19. Both conserved end residues are trimmed from each CDR3. Each record gives: CDR3 protein, V gene.

cdr3_aa: ASSLRAGQSGTEAF
v_call: TRBV7-9

cdr3_aa: ASSRSQYSYNEQF
v_call: TRBV7-8

cdr3_aa: ASSLGDSRYGYT
v_call: TRBV7-2

cdr3_aa: ASSLGQLMNTEAF
v_call: TRBV6-5

cdr3_aa: ASISSLNTEAF
v_call: TRBV10-2

cdr3_aa: ASSFNSFYT
v_call: TRBV28

cdr3_aa: ASSVEGYKTEAF
v_call: TRBV4-2

cdr3_aa: ASSEGSGGQDEQF
v_call: TRBV6-1

cdr3_aa: ASSPLAGGPDTQY
v_call: TRBV7-3

cdr3_aa: ASSLYGGLEGNYGYT
v_call: TRBV11-2

cdr3_aa: ASSLGLARYEQY
v_call: TRBV7-9

cdr3_aa: ASSTPNWDRDSGANVLT
v_call: TRBV19

cdr3_aa: ASSPGQGTYEQY
v_call: TRBV4-2

cdr3_aa: ASSYSPSGSYNEQF
v_call: TRBV6-2/TRBV6-3

cdr3_aa: ATRTLRTGFNEKLF
v_call: TRBV24-1

cdr3_aa: AWSVIRGTGANVLT
v_call: TRBV30

cdr3_aa: ASSLSQNYGYT
v_call: TRBV7-2

cdr3_aa: AISDQDRDTGELF
v_call: TRBV10-3

cdr3_aa: ASSASGSNEQF
v_call: TRBV10-2

cdr3_aa: ASSLERLGTSGRVNEQF
v_call: TRBV7-6

cdr3_aa: ASSVDGATEAF
v_call: TRBV9

cdr3_aa: ASLSLTEAF
v_call: TRBV28

cdr3_aa: SVGDQLDEQF
v_call: TRBV29-1

cdr3_aa: ASSLSRSGQPQH
v_call: TRBV7-8

cdr3_aa: ASSTPRVFGTGELF
v_call: TRBV19

cdr3_aa: ASKTVGQGYEQY
v_call: TRBV19

cdr3_aa: ASSRDSYEQY
v_call: TRBV25-1

cdr3_aa: ASSLGVELWGLSSPLH
v_call: TRBV7-2

cdr3_aa: ASSFGGARTDTQY
v_call: TRBV28

cdr3_aa: AWSASLGLAGAGEQF
v_call: TRBV30

cdr3_aa: ASSRTGQRDGAF
v_call: TRBV5-1

cdr3_aa: ASSLGYRDSYGYT
v_call: TRBV5-1

cdr3_aa: SAKTLYEQY
v_call: TRBV20-1

cdr3_aa: ASSTAGGNTIY
v_call: TRBV12-3/TRBV12-4

cdr3_aa: ASSLDRSGNTIY
v_call: TRBV5-6

cdr3_aa: AWTRETGGVFSYNSPLH
v_call: TRBV30

cdr3_aa: ASSNRGQQGTDTQY
v_call: TRBV9

cdr3_aa: ASSARDILIPDTQY
v_call: TRBV28

cdr3_aa: ASSLGRGLAVRRGDEQF
v_call: TRBV3-1/TRBV3-2

cdr3_aa: ASSLRGAYEQY
v_call: TRBV6-6